Sequencing of this T cell receptor beta chain was carried out in a study of T-cell reconstitution after alpha-beta-depleted transplantation in children. Unique molecular identifiers were used in preparing the TCRbeta library. TCRdb independently ran MiXCR on the PCR reads; one entry per CDR3 protein. The sample lists some 600,000 distinct CDR3 sequences, around 16% seen once, with 0.9% to 1.2% in the top ten. Trimming shortened V by 0 bases and J by 7 bases, and 6 bases separated the two germline ends. From germline, CDR1 is GTSNPN and CDR2 SVGIG (reference sequence). This CDR3 region has 11 residues.

This clonotype was sampled from a human donor who donated a stem cell graft to a child with acute myeloid leukemia. The rearrangement joins TRBV30 to TRBJ1-2; D gene uncertain. This material consisted of PBMCs from the stem cell graft donor, taken from the stem cell graft. CDR3 amino acids: CAWSVPGGYTF. For the CDR3, the DNA is TGTGCCTGGAGTGTACCTGGTGGCTACACCTTC.